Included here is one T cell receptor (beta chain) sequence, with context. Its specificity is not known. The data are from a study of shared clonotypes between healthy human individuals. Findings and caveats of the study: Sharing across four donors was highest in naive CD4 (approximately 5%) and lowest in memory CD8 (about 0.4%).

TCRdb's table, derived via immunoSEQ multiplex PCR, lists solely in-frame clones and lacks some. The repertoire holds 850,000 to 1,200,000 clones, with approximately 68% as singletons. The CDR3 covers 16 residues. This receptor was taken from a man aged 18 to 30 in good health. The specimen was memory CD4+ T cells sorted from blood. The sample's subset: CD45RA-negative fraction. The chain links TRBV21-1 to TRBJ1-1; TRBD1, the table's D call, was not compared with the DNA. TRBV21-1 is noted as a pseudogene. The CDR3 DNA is TGTGCCAGCAGCTCCTCGCCAGGGGTCATGAACACTGAAGCTTTCTTT. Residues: CASSSSPGVMNTEAFF.